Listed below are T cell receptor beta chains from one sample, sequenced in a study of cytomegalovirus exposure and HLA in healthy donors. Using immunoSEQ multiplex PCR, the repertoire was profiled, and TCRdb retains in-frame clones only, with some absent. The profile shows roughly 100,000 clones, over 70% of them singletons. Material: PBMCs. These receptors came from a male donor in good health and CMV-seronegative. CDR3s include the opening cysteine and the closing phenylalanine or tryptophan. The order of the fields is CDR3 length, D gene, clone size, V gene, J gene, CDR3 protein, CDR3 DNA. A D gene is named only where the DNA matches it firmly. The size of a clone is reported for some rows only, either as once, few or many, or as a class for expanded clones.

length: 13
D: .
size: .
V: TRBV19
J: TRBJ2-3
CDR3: CASSTGGQDTQYF
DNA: TGTGCCAGTAGTACAGGAGGGCAGGATACGCAGTATTTT

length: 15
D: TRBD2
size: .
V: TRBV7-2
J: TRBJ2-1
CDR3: CASRASGRNYNEQFF
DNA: TGTGCCAGCAGGGCTAGCGGGAGGAACTACAATGAGCAGTTCTTC

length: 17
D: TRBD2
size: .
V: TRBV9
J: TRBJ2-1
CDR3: CASSVRTGTSGYNEQFF
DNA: TGTGCCAGCAGCGTAAGGACCGGGACTAGCGGATACAATGAGCAGTTCTTC

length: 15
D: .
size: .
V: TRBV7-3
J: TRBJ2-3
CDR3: CASSLSGPSKDTQYF
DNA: TGTGCCAGCAGCTTAAGCGGGCCTAGCAAAGATACGCAGTATTTT

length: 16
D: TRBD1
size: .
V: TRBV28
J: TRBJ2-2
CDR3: CASSFWDRLNTGELFF
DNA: TGTGCCAGCAGTTTTTGGGACAGGCTGAACACCGGGGAGCTGTTTTTT

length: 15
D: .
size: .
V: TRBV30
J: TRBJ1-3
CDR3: CAWSVMGRAGNTIYF
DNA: TGTGCCTGGAGTGTCATGGGCAGGGCCGGAAACACCATATATTTT

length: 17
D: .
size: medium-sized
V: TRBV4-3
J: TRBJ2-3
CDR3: CASSQEGLMGTPDTQYF
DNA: TGCGCCAGCAGCCAAGAGGGACTGATGGGGACCCCGGATACGCAGTATTTT

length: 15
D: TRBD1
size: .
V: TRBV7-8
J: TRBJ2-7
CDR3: CASSFLRDRAYEQYF
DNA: TGTGCCAGCAGCTTCCTTAGGGACAGGGCGTACGAGCAGTACTTC

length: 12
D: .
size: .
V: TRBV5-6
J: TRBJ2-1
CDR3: CASSLVPSSPFF
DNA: TGTGCCAGCAGCTTGGTTCCGAGCTCTCCGTTCTTC

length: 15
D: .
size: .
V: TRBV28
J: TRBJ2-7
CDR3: CASSLWEEKGYEQYF
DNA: TGTGCCAGCAGTTTATGGGAGGAGAAAGGGTACGAGCAGTACTTC

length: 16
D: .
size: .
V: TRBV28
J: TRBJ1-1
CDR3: CASSSFSSRRVTEAFF
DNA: TGTGCCAGCAGTTCCTTCTCAAGCCGAAGAGTCACTGAAGCTTTCTTT

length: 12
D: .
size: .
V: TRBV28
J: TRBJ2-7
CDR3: CASTLGDYEQYF
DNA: TGTGCCAGCACCCTAGGGGACTACGAGCAGTACTTC

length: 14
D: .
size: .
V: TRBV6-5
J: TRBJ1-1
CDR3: CASSYSREGPKAFF
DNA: TGTGCCAGCAGTTACTCGAGGGAGGGCCCCAAAGCTTTCTTT

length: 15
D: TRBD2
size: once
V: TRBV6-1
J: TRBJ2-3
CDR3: CASSRLAGDADTQYF
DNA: TGTGCCAGCAGTCGACTAGCGGGAGATGCAGATACGCAGTATTTT

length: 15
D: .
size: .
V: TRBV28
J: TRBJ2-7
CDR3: CASSLLEGAWYEQYF
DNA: TGTGCCAGCAGTTTATTGGAGGGGGCATGGTACGAGCAGTACTTC

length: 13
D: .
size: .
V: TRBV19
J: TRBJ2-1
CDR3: CASTGLTYNEQFF
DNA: TGTGCCAGTACGGGACTTACATACAATGAGCAGTTCTTC

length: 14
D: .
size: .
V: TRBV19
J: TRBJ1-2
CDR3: CASSIGRGDYGYTF
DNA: TGTGCCAGTAGTATTGGGCGGGGAGACTATGGCTACACCTTC

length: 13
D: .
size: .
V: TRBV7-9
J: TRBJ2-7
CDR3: CASSFPENYEQYF
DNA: TGTGCCAGCAGCTTCCCAGAAAACTACGAGCAGTACTTC

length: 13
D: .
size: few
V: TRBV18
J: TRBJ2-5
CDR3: CASSPRVGETQYF
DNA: TGTGCCAGCTCACCCCGAGTCGGGGAGACCCAGTACTTC

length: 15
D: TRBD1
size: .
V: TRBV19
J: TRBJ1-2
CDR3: CASSSRGGAGYGYTF
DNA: TGTGCCAGTAGTAGTAGAGGGGGCGCGGGCTATGGCTACACCTTC

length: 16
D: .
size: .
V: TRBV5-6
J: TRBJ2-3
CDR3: CASTTSRVRSTDTQYF
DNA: TGTGCCAGCACGACCAGCAGGGTAAGAAGCACAGATACGCAGTATTTT

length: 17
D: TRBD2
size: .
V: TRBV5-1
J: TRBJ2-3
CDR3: CASSPEPNSGSAGTQYF
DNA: TGCGCCAGCAGCCCAGAACCAAATAGCGGGAGTGCAGGTACGCAGTATTTT

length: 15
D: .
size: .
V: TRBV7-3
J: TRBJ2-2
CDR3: CASSPPGQNTGELFF
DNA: TGTGCCAGCAGCCCCCCGGGACAGAACACCGGGGAGCTGTTTTTT

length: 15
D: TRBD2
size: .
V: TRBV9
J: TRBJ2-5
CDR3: CASSVASGEKETQYF
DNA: TGTGCCAGCAGCGTCGCTAGCGGGGAAAAAGAGACCCAGTACTTC

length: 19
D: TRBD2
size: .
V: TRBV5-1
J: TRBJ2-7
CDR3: CASSSPSGLAGPGGYEQYF
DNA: TGCGCCAGCAGCTCTCCCTCCGGACTAGCGGGTCCTGGGGGGTACGAGCAGTACTTC

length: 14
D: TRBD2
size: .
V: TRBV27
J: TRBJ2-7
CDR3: CASSPGGPSYEQYF
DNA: TGTGCCAGCAGTCCGGGAGGGCCCTCCTACGAGCAGTACTTC

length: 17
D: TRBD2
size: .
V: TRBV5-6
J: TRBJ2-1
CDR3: CASSLASSGWMVGEQFF
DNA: TGTGCCAGCAGCTTGGCGTCTAGCGGATGGATGGTAGGTGAGCAGTTCTTC

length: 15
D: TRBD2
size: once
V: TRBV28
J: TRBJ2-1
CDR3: CASSPLAVRAGEQFF
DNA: TGTGCCAGCAGCCCTCTAGCGGTTCGCGCAGGTGAGCAGTTCTTC

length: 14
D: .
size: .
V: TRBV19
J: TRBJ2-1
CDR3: CASSIDGGQGEQFF
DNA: TGTGCCAGTAGTATAGACGGGGGGCAGGGTGAGCAGTTCTTC

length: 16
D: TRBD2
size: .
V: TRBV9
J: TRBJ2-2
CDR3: CATTREAGIDTGELFF
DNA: TGTGCCACCACGAGGGAAGCGGGAATCGACACCGGGGAGCTGTTTTTT

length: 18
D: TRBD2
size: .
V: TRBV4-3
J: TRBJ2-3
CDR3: CASSQDLLAGGMTDTQYF
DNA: TGCGCCAGCAGCCAAGATCTTTTAGCGGGAGGGATGACAGATACGCAGTATTTT

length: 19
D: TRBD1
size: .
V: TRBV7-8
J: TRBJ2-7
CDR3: CASSDMFTTGGVWDYEQYF
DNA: TGTGCCAGCAGCGACATGTTTACGACAGGGGGCGTTTGGGACTACGAGCAGTACTTC

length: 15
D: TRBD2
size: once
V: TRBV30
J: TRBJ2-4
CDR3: CAWIPGLAGQNIQYF
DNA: TGTGCCTGGATTCCGGGACTAGCGGGGCAAAACATTCAGTACTTC

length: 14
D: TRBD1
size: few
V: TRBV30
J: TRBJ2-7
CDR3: CAWSVAGGGYEQYF
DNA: TGTGCCTGGAGTGTAGCAGGGGGCGGGTACGAGCAGTACTTC

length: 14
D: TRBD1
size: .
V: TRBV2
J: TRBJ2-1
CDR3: CATTGGTGADEQFF
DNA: TGTGCCACCACAGGGGGGACAGGGGCAGATGAGCAGTTCTTC